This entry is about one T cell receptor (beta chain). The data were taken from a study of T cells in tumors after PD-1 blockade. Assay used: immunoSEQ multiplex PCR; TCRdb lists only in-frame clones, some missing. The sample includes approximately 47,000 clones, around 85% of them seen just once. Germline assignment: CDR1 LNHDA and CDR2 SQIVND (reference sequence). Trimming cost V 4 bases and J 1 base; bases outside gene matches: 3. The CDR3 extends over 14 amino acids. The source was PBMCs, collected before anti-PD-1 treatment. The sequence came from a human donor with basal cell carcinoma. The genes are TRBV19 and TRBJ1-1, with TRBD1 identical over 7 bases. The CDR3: CASSTRTGNTEAFF. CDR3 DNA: TGTGCCAGTAGTACGCGGACAGGGAACACTGAAGCTTTCTTT.